This T cell receptor (beta chain) was sequenced for a study of control samples from healthy donors and cancer patients. Profiled with immunoSEQ multiplex PCR; TCRdb holds only in-frame clones, not every one. The repertoire holds fewer than 65,000 clones, with around nine tenths as singletons. This CDR3 is built from 15 residues. CDR1 SGHRS and CDR2 YFSETQ come from the germline V gene. V was clipped by 0 bases and J by 0 bases, with 9 bases between them. This sequence was found in a man in his forties with colorectal cancer. Sequences were obtained from PBMCs. V usage is TRBV5-1 and J usage is TRBJ1-1; D unresolved. For the CDR3, the DNA is TGCGCCAGCAGCTTGGATAGTTTCATGAACACTGAAGCTTTCTTT. It specifies CASSLDSFMNTEAFF.